The 30 T cell receptor beta chains below come from one sample, sequenced in a study of T cell changes during pregnancy in multiple sclerosis. Only in-frame clones appear in the TCRdb table, and some are missing; sequencing was by immunoSEQ multiplex PCR. Of about 48,000 clones detected, approximately 92% appear once; the ten largest clones hold roughly 0.99%. Sequencing used CD4+ T cells from peripheral blood mononuclear cells, obtained in the second trimester of pregnancy. These receptors were collected from a female donor in good health, enrolled as a control in a pregnancy study.

This rearrangement joins TRBV28 to TRBJ2-7, with TRBD2 identical over 11 bases. The J segment lost 4 bases and the V segment lost 6 bases, leaving 5 bases of the junction unmatched. Germline loops: CDR1 MDHEN, CDR2 SYDVKM. The CDR3 is 14 amino acids. The CDR3 nucleotides are TGTGCCAGCAGGAGTAGCGGGAGGGGGTACGAGCAGTACTTC. Its protein product is CASRSSGRGYEQYF. The full variable domain, its missing parts supplied by reference TRBV28 and TRBJ2-7, is DVKVTQSSRYLVKRTGEKVFLECVQDMDHENMFWYRQDPGLGLRLIYFSYDVKMKEKGDIPEGYSVSREKKERFSLILESASTNQTSMYLCASRSSGRGYEQYFGPGTRLTVT.

The CDR3 bases are TGCAGCGTGTTGACAGGGACCAGCAATCAGCCCCAGCATTTT. Protein sequence: CSVLTGTSNQPQHF. The V and J genes are TRBV29-1 and TRBJ1-5; 7 nucleotides align to TRBD1. CDR1 is SQVTM and CDR2 is ANQGSEA in the germline V gene. After removal of 6 bases from V and 1 base from J, the junction contained 6 bases not matched to a gene. The CDR3 spans 14 residues.

A single count supports this clone. The CDR3 reads CASSQTWGDTEAFF. The CDR3 region has the DNA TGCGCCAGCAGCCAAACTTGGGGGGACACTGAAGCTTTCTTT. The chain carries TRBV4-3 and TRBJ1-1; D perhaps matches TRBD1 (5 bases). Germline assignment: CDR1 LGHNA and CDR2 YSLEER. The V end was cut by 2 bases, the J end by 3 bases, with 10 bases between. The length of the CDR3 is 14 residues.

In its sample, this clone was seen once. This chain uses TRBV14 with TRBJ2-3; 9 bases fit TRBD1. The germline gives CDR1 SGHDN, CDR2 FVKESK. This CDR3 contains 16 residues. The V segment lost 3 bases and the J segment 1 base; nucleotides outside the gene matches: 5. The CDR3 DNA is TGTGCCAGCAGCCAGCCACGGACAGGGGGCACAGATACGCAGTATTTT. Amino acids: CASSQPRTGGTDTQYF.

This chain uses TRBV11-2 with TRBJ1-6; D uncertain. The CDR3 is 15 residues long. V shed 3 bases and J shed 4 bases, with 10 bases lying between them. Germline V gene lookup returns CDR1 SGHAT and CDR2 FQNNGV. In DNA, the CDR3 is TGTGCCAGCAGCTTCAGACGGGAATATAATTCACCCCTCCACTTT. This encodes CASSFRREYNSPLHF. The entire variable domain, with the rest obtained from reference TRBV11-2 and TRBJ1-6, is as follows: EAGVAQSPRYKIIEKRQSVAFWCNPISGHATLYWYQQILGQGPKLLIQFQNNGVVDDSQLPKDRFSAERLKGVDSTLKIQPAKLEDSAVYLCASSFRREYNSPLHFGNGTRLTVT.

The J gene is TRBJ2-2, the V gene TRBV12-5; 8 bases align to TRBD2. V shed 4 bases and J 2 bases; nucleotides not matched to a gene: 6. Looked up from germline, CDR1 is LGHNT and CDR2 is FRNRAP. This CDR3 has 16 amino acids. CDR3 bases: TGTGCTAGTGGTTACCGACTAGCGCCTAACACCGGGGAGCTGTTTTTT. Translating gives CASGYRLAPNTGELFF.

The chain uses TRBV9 and TRBJ2-1; 14 bases line up with TRBD2. Trimming cost V 4 bases and J 4 bases; bases outside gene matches: 13. Per the germline V gene, CDR1 is SGDLS and CDR2 is YYNGEE. The CDR3 is 19 amino acids. CDR3 residues: CASSTKTSGRAFRYNEQFF. The CDR3 DNA is TGTGCCAGCAGCACCAAGACTAGCGGGAGGGCCTTCAGGTACAATGAGCAGTTCTTC. The whole variable domain, filled in from reference TRBV9 and TRBJ2-1, reads DSGVTQTPKHLITATGQRVTLRCSPRSGDLSVYWYQQSLDQGLQFLIQYYNGEERAKGNILERFSAQQFPDLHSELNLSSLELGDSALYFCASSTKTSGRAFRYNEQFFGPGTRLTVL.

This chain uses TRBV10-1 with TRBJ2-7; weak D call: TRBD1 (6 bases). Germline V gene lookup returns CDR1 WNHNN and CDR2 SYGVQD (reference sequence). The CDR3 runs to 12 residues. Deletions cut 5 bases from V and 7 bases from J, with 12 bases between. CDR3 nucleotide sequence: TGCGCCAGCAGTCAGGACAGACTGGAGCAGTACTTC. Residues: CASSQDRLEQYF.

This sequence joins TRBV2 and TRBJ1-1; the match to TRBD1 covers 8 bases. The CDR3 has 15 residues. The ends lost 3 bases at V and 6 bases at J; junction bases unmatched: 9. CDR1 and CDR2 (germline): SNHLY, FYNNEI. The CDR3 DNA reads as TGTGCCAGCAGTGACTGGGACAGGCTGGGCCCTGAAGCTTTCTTT. This encodes CASSDWDRLGPEAFF.

The rearrangement uses TRBV19 and TRBJ2-7, with 11 positions matching TRBD2. Unmatched junction bases numbered 13, after V lost 8 bases and J lost 7 bases. Germline V gene data show CDR1 as LNHDA and CDR2 as SQIVND (reference sequence). This CDR3 region has 15 residues. CDR3 sequence reads: CASHSTTSGSREQYF. The CDR3 DNA sequence: TGTGCCAGTCACTCGACAACTAGCGGGAGTAGAGAGCAGTACTTC.

A note on this clone: Sequence at one end of the junction differs from germline and may be a read error. This chain uses TRBV7-7 with TRBJ2-2; no definite D call. This CDR3 has 12 residues. Germline V gene lookup returns CDR1 SSHAT and CDR2 FNYEAQ (reference sequence). For the CDR3, the DNA is TGTGCTAGCAGCTCCCGCACCGGGGAGCTGTTTTTT. Amino acids: CASSSRTGELFF.

This clone was seen just once. The rearrangement joins TRBV5-6 to TRBJ1-5, with a possible D match to TRBD1 (6 bases). The V and J ends lost 4 bases and 5 bases respectively, with 19 bases between them. Germline assignment: CDR1 SGHDT and CDR2 YYEEEE. The CDR3 runs 16 residues. The CDR3 nucleotides are TGTGCCAGCAGCCTACGGACAGAGACCCGATATCAGCCCCAGCATTTT. Translated, it gives CASSLRTETRYQPQHF.

The CDR3, as DNA: TGCGCCAGCAGCTTGGGGGACAGGGACTCCTACGAGCAGTACTTC. It encodes CASSLGDRDSYEQYF. This chain uses TRBV5-1 with TRBJ2-7; 9 nucleotides line up with TRBD1. CDR3 length: 15 residues. J gave up 0 bases and V 0 bases, and 1 base lay outside the gene matches. The V gene's germline CDR1 is SGHRS and CDR2 YFSETQ. Variable domain in full (rest from reference TRBV5-1 and TRBJ2-7): KAGVTQTPRYLIKTRGQQVTLSCSPISGHRSVSWYQQTPGQGLQFLFEYFSETQRNKGNFPGRFSGRQFSNSRSEMNVSTLELGDSALYLCASSLGDRDSYEQYFGPGTRLTVT.

The chain couples TRBV4-1 to TRBJ1-1, with 7 bases that match TRBD1. There are 15 residues in the CDR3. CDR1 and CDR2 from the germline V gene are MGHRA and YSYEKL. J lost 4 bases, V lost 1 base, and 6 bases had no gene match. The CDR3: CASSQVRAGGTEAFF. The CDR3 DNA sequence: TGCGCCAGCAGCCAAGTTCGGGCAGGGGGCACTGAAGCTTTCTTT.

This clone was detected only a few times. This CDR3 reads CASSSGLAGVYNEQFF. DNA of the CDR3: TGTGCCAGCAGCTCCGGACTAGCGGGAGTGTACAATGAGCAGTTCTTC. The chain combines TRBV7-2 with TRBJ2-1; 13 bases fit TRBD2. V gave up 4 bases and J gave up 4 bases; unmatched junction bases: 4. CDR1 and CDR2 from the germline V gene are SGHTA and FQGNSA. The CDR3 is 16 amino acids.

A single count supports this clone. The chain carries TRBV28 and TRBJ2-1; TRBD2 agrees at 7 bases. The CDR3 has 12 amino acids. Germline V CDR1 and CDR2: MDHEN, SYDVKM. Trimming cost V 6 bases and J 12 bases; bases outside gene matches: 8. CDR3 bases: TGTGCCAGCAGGGCCGGCCGGGGGGTGCAGTTCTTC. Protein: CASRAGRGVQFF.

The chain uses TRBV6-1 and TRBJ2-1; maybe TRBD1 (5 bases). Between the trimmed V and J ends, which lost 4 bases and 6 bases, there was a span of 19 bases. The germline gives CDR1 MNHNS, CDR2 SASEGT. This CDR3 region has 16 residues. This CDR3 reads CASSVPQGRFSNEQFF. The CDR3 DNA reads TGTGCCAGCAGTGTCCCCCAGGGAAGATTTTCCAATGAGCAGTTCTTC.

The V and J genes are TRBV18 and TRBJ1-3; 7 nucleotides line up with TRBD1. This CDR3 has 16 amino acids. The J segment lost 0 bases and the V segment lost 1 base, leaving 3 bases of the junction unmatched. Germline lookup yields CDR1 KGHSH and CDR2 LQKENI. The CDR3 coding sequence is TGTGCCAGCTCACCACTGGGGACAGACTCTGGAAACACCATATATTTT. Translating gives CASSPLGTDSGNTIYF.

The gene calls are TRBV29-1 and TRBJ2-3; 7 bases are shared with TRBD2. V lost 4 bases and J lost 9; bases outside the gene matches: 7. Per germline, CDR1 SQVTM and CDR2 ANQGSEA. The CDR3 has 12 amino acids. The CDR3 region is CSVVGRSRTQYF. CDR3 sequence (DNA): TGCAGCGTTGTCGGGAGGAGCCGCACGCAGTATTTT.

This clone was seen just once. The V call is TRBV5-1, the J call TRBJ2-3, with D perhaps matching TRBD1 (5 bases). The V gene lost 3 bases and the J gene lost 6 bases, with 17 bases spanning the gap. Germline CDR1 SGHRS, CDR2 YFSETQ. There are 15 residues in the CDR3. The CDR3 sequence: CASSSQGLSVDTQYF. The CDR3 coding sequence is TGCGCCAGCAGCTCGCAGGGTCTGAGTGTTGATACGCAGTATTTT.

V gene TRBV18 combines with J gene TRBJ1-3; the match to TRBD1 covers 8 bases. The CDR3 has 14 amino acids. V dropped 3 bases and J dropped 4; count of bases not matched to a gene: 2. Germline V gene lookup returns CDR1 KGHSH and CDR2 LQKENI. The chain's CDR3 is CASSPGDRGNTIYF. CDR3 in DNA: TGTGCCAGCTCACCCGGGGACAGGGGAAACACCATATATTTT. Looking up the rest from reference TRBV18 and TRBJ1-3 gives the full variable domain: NAGVMQNPRHLVRRRGQEARLRCSPMKGHSHVYWYRQLPEEGLKFMVYLQKENIIDESGMPKERFSAEFPKEGPSILRIQQVVRGDSAAYFCASSPGDRGNTIYFGEGSWLTVV.

The rearrangement joins TRBV4-1 to TRBJ2-1, with a tentative D call TRBD2 (5 bases). Trimming shortened V by 0 bases and J by 12 bases, and 15 bases separated the two germline ends. This CDR3 contains 14 residues. Looked up from germline, CDR1 is MGHRA and CDR2 is YSYEKL. CDR3 sequence: CASSQDGRARVQFF. DNA of the CDR3: TGCGCCAGCAGCCAAGATGGAAGGGCGAGGGTGCAGTTCTTC.

The chain couples TRBV4-2 to TRBJ2-3; D is ambiguous. V dropped 3 bases and J dropped 3 bases, with 10 bases sitting between them. CDR1 LGHNA and CDR2 YNFKEQ come from the germline V gene. CDR3 length: 14 amino acids. This chain's CDR3 is CASSQGLPTDTQYF. The CDR3 DNA is TGTGCCAGCAGCCAGGGCCTACCAACAGATACGCAGTATTTT.

This clone appeared once. This chain joins TRBV4-1 and TRBJ2-2, with D possibly TRBD1 on 5 matching bases. Germline V gene lookup returns CDR1 MGHRA and CDR2 YSYEKL. CDR3 length equals 15 residues. V dropped 5 bases and J dropped 3 bases, with 13 bases sitting between them. The DNA for the CDR3 is TGCGCCAGCAGCATGACAGATACTGACACCGGGGAGCTGTTTTTT. It is translated as CASSMTDTDTGELFF.

Sample share makes this clone medium-sized. This chain joins TRBV14 and TRBJ1-4; D gene ambiguous. Trimming stripped 4 bases from V and 7 bases from J, with 10 bases between. Germline assignment: CDR1 SGHDN and CDR2 FVKESK. The CDR3 contains 13 residues. The DNA for the CDR3 is TGTGCCAGCAGCCCCAGGCTTCGTGAAAAACTGTTTTTT. This codes for CASSPRLREKLFF.

This chain joins TRBV7-2 and TRBJ1-3; D not resolved. There are 12 residues in the CDR3. Germline-derived CDR1 and CDR2 are SGHTA and FQGNSA. Trimming left V 2 bases short and J 4 bases short, with 3 bases between. The CDR3 loop reads CASSLLGNTIYF. The CDR3 DNA reads TGTGCCAGCAGCTTATTAGGAAACACCATATATTTT.

V is TRBV10-3 and J is TRBJ1-2; 7 nucleotides match TRBD1. Germline lookup yields CDR1 ENHRY and CDR2 SYGVKD. The V segment lost 11 bases and the J segment 6 bases; nucleotides outside the gene matches: 12. The CDR3 is 13 residues long. The CDR3 here is CAVAGGKIDGYTF. The CDR3, as DNA: TGTGCCGTCGCAGGGGGAAAGATCGATGGCTACACCTTC.

The genes are TRBV28 and TRBJ1-1; maybe TRBD1 (6 bases). V was pared by 5 bases and J by 2 bases, with 18 bases between. Germline CDR1 is MDHEN and CDR2 is SYDVKM. CDR3 length equals 16 residues. DNA of the CDR3: TGTGCCAGCAGTGGGGACACTCCCGTGGGTAACACTGAAGCTTTCTTT. Protein: CASSGDTPVGNTEAFF.

The count of this clone is one. This chain joins TRBV7-2 and TRBJ2-3; D ambiguous. CDR3 length equals 12 residues. The V gene's germline CDR1 is SGHTA and CDR2 FQGNSA. The ends were cut back, 4 bases at V and 6 bases at J, with 8 bases in the middle. In nucleotides, the CDR3 is TGTGCCAGCAGCTCCTCACGGGATACGCAGTATTTT. It yields the protein CASSSSRDTQYF.

The gene calls are TRBV18 and TRBJ2-7, with a possible D match to TRBD1 (5 bases). The CDR3 extends over 14 amino acids. Trimming cost V 3 bases and J 5 bases, with 14 bases left between them. CDR1 and CDR2 (germline): KGHSH, LQKENI. The CDR3 nucleotides are TGTGCCAGCTCACCTATTGCAGGGCAGGACGAGCAGTACTTC. Protein sequence: CASSPIAGQDEQYF.